A single sample gave rise to the 29 T cell receptor beta chains below, sequenced in a study of human T cells and chemical hapten exposure. TCRdb independently ran MiXCR on the RACE reads; one entry per CDR3 protein. This table holds 280,000 or so distinct CDR3 sequences, roughly 7.7% found once. Time point here: pre-sensitization, week 0. Treatment indicated: therapeutic diphenylcyclopropenone sensitization with weekly scalp DPC. Material: whole blood, obtained in connection with sensitization to the hapten diphenylcyclopropenone (DPC). Every receptor here comes from a man aged 18-30 years with alopecia areata. Some clones in this sample may be carry-over from other donors' samples.

The chain is built from TRBV6-1 and TRBJ2-2; no reliable D call. Looked up from germline, CDR1 is MNHNS and CDR2 is SASEGT. Trimming took off 4 bases at V and 1 base at J, with 7 bases between the two ends. This CDR3 has 14 residues. The CDR3 nucleotides are TGTGCCAGCAGTGGCCTGAGGAACACCGGGGAGCTGTTTTTT. Translated: CASSGLRNTGELFF.

This chain links TRBV4-3 with TRBJ1-2; 7 nucleotides align to TRBD1. J gave up 6 bases and V 0 bases, and 4 bases lay outside the gene matches. The CDR3 has 14 amino acids. Germline V CDR1 and CDR2: LGHNA, YSLEER. The CDR3 bases are TGCGCCAGCAGCCAAGATCGACAGGGTAATGGCTACACCTTC. Protein: CASSQDRQGNGYTF.

The chain couples TRBV12-3 or TRBV12-4 to TRBJ2-5; 7 nucleotides agree with TRBD1. This CDR3 spans 14 amino acids. Unmatched junction bases numbered 6, after V lost 4 bases and J lost 4 bases. The CDR3 here is CASSSDRVRETQYF. CDR3 in DNA: TGTGCCAGCAGTTCTGACAGGGTCCGAGAGACCCAGTACTTC.

The V gene is TRBV20-1, the J gene TRBJ1-4; the match to TRBD1 covers 8 bases. This CDR3 has 13 residues. Germline CDR1 and CDR2: DFQATT and SNEGSKA (reference sequence). Unmatched junction bases numbered 7, after V lost 7 bases and J lost 6 bases. In DNA, the CDR3 is TGCAGTGTCCCGGGACAGGTATATGAAAAACTGTTTTTT. Translating it yields CSVPGQVYEKLFF.

The DNA of the CDR3 is TGTGCCAGCAGCTGTCTCAAAAGGGGGTCCGAGAACACTGAAGCTTTCTTT. This translates into CASSCLKRGSENTEAFF. The rearrangement uses TRBV7-7 and TRBJ1-1, with a tentative D call TRBD1 (6 bases). Trimming removed 4 bases from V and 1 base from J, with 19 bases in between. The CDR3 spans 17 residues. CDR1 and CDR2 (germline): SSHAT, FNYEAQ (reference sequence). The full variable domain, completed using reference TRBV7-7 and TRBJ1-1, is GAGVSQSPRYKVTKRGQDVTLRCDPISSHATLYWYQQALGQGPEFLTYFNYEAQPDKSGLPSDRFSAERPEGSISTLTIQRTEQRDSAMYRCASSCLKRGSENTEAFFGQGTRLTVV.

This clonotype appeared a few times. The V call is TRBV4-1, the J call TRBJ2-6, with 8 nucleotides matching TRBD1. This CDR3 is built from 19 residues. Germline CDR1 MGHRA, CDR2 YSYEKL. Trimming at V came to 4 bases and at J to 0 bases, leaving 11 bases not matched to a gene. The CDR3 DNA sequence: TGCGCCAGCAGCCCCTCCGAGGGACAGGCTAACTCTGGGGCCAACGTCCTGACTTTC. Amino acids: CASSPSEGQANSGANVLTF.

This clonotype was observed at least ten times. The rearrangement uses TRBV7-9 and TRBJ2-5; D unclear. The V end lost 2 bases, the J end lost 2 bases, and 9 bases lay between the germline ends. Germline assignment: CDR1 SEHNR and CDR2 FQNEAQ (reference sequence). CDR3 size: 14 residues. The CDR3 here is CASSLMGRQETQYF. CDR3 nucleotides: TGTGCCAGCAGCTTAATGGGCCGGCAAGAGACCCAGTACTTC.

The chain links TRBV15 to TRBJ2-3; tentatively, D is TRBD2 (6 bases). Trimming removed 4 bases from V and 4 bases from J, with 9 bases in between. This CDR3 comprises 13 residues. CDR1 is LNHNV and CDR2 is YYDKDF in the germline V gene (reference sequence). The CDR3 DNA is TGTGCCACCAGCAAGGGAGGCGCAGATACGCAGTATTTT. Its protein is CATSKGGADTQYF.

This clonotype was counted at least ten times. The rearrangement links TRBV4-3 to TRBJ1-1, with 8 bases identical to TRBD1. The CDR3 runs 13 residues. The junction had 3 bases not matched to a gene; V was cut back by 7 bases and J by 2 bases. CDR1 is LGHNA and CDR2 is YSLEER in the germline V gene. The CDR3 coding sequence is TGCGCCAGCAAAGGACAGGGAAACACTGAAGCTTTCTTT. The encoded protein is CASKGQGNTEAFF.

This clonotype was observed many times. For the CDR3, the DNA is TGTGCCAGCAGTTACTCGCGGGTCGTGAACACTGAAGCTTTCTTT. Amino acid sequence: CASSYSRVVNTEAFF. The rearrangement joins TRBV6-5 to TRBJ1-1; D is undetermined. Deletions cut 0 bases from V and 0 bases from J, with 8 bases between. This CDR3 spans 15 amino acids. From germline, CDR1 is MNHEY and CDR2 SVGAGI.

In its sample, this clonotype was seen a few times. The chain links TRBV29-1 to TRBJ1-2; D call uncertain. Trimming removed 6 bases at V and 8 bases at J, with 16 bases between. The CDR3 sequence is 12 residues long. CDR1 SQVTM and CDR2 ANQGSEA come from the germline V gene. CDR3 nucleotides: TGCAGCGTCCCACACCCACCGGAGGGCTACACCTTC. Amino acid sequence: CSVPHPPEGYTF.

This clonotype has ten or more counts. The genes are TRBV4-1 and TRBJ1-1; 7 nucleotides match TRBD1. The CDR3 runs to 16 residues. Trimming at V came to 0 bases and at J to 2 bases, leaving 6 bases not matched to a gene. Looked up from germline, CDR1 is MGHRA and CDR2 is YSYEKL. CDR3: CASSQDLYRGNTEAFF. CDR3 sequence (DNA): TGCGCCAGCAGCCAAGATCTTTACAGGGGCAACACTGAAGCTTTCTTT.

The chain links TRBV10-3 to TRBJ1-2; TRBD1 might be the D (5 bases). V lost 3 bases and J lost 8, with 16 bases in between. CDR1 is ENHRY and CDR2 is SYGVKD in the germline V gene. There are 14 residues in the CDR3. The CDR3 nucleotides read TGTGCCATCAGTGATCAAATGGACGGGGCCGGCTACACCTTC. Translated: CAISDQMDGAGYTF.

The chain couples TRBV7-9 to TRBJ2-1; 8 bases fit TRBD2. CDR3 size: 16 residues. The germline gives CDR1 SEHNR, CDR2 FQNEAQ (reference sequence). V lost 5 bases and J lost 3; bases outside the gene matches: 9. The CDR3 protein is CASSGVGGDDYNEQFF. The CDR3 DNA reads TGTGCCAGCAGCGGAGTCGGGGGGGACGACTACAATGAGCAGTTCTTC.

The rearrangement links TRBV2 to TRBJ2-3; D is undetermined. This CDR3 is built from 13 residues. Germline-derived CDR1 and CDR2 are SNHLY and FYNNEI. Trimming left V 2 bases short and J 9 bases short, with 12 bases between. The CDR3 protein is CASSEIGPATQYF. The CDR3 DNA reads TGTGCCAGCAGTGAAATTGGGCCAGCAACGCAGTATTTT.

This clonotype has a count of ten or more. The V and J genes are TRBV2 and TRBJ2-5, with 11 positions matching TRBD2. Germline values: CDR1 SNHLY, CDR2 FYNNEI. The CDR3 length is 16 residues. The V gene end was trimmed by 4 bases and the J gene end by 2 bases; junction bases not matched to a gene: 6. CDR3 in amino acids: CASSASGTSGQETQYF. The DNA of the CDR3 is TGTGCCAGCAGTGCCTCCGGGACTAGCGGTCAAGAGACCCAGTACTTC. Drawing the rest from reference TRBV2 and TRBJ2-5, the complete variable domain is EPEVTQTPSHQVTQMGQEVILRCVPISNHLYFYWYRQILGQKVEFLVSFYNNEISEKSEIFDDQFSVERPDGSNFTLKIRSTKLEDSAMYFCASSASGTSGQETQYFGPGTRLLVL.

The chain employs TRBV5-1 and TRBJ1-1; D may be TRBD1 (5 bases). Trimming removed 4 bases from V and 4 bases from J, with 14 bases in between. The CDR3 runs to 14 residues. Germline CDR1 and CDR2: SGHRS and YFSETQ. In DNA form, the CDR3 reads TGCGCCAGCAGCGTCGACAGTCTGAGCACTGAAGCTTTCTTT. Translating it yields CASSVDSLSTEAFF.

Only a few counts were recorded for this clonotype. The chain employs TRBV10-1 and TRBJ2-7; 16 bases match TRBD2. CDR1 is WNHNN and CDR2 is SYGVQD in the germline V gene (reference sequence). This CDR3 spans 15 amino acids. Germline trimming cut 8 bases from V and 2 bases from J; bases unmatched to any gene: 3. The CDR3 DNA sequence: TGCGCCAGCTCCGGGACTAGCGGGGGGGCCTACGAGCAGTACTTC. Residues: CASSGTSGGAYEQYF.

At least ten counts were recorded for this clonotype. The J gene is TRBJ1-1, the V gene TRBV7-9; D is unresolved. Trimming removed 2 bases at V and 0 bases at J, with 1 base between. The CDR3 runs to 12 residues. Germline CDR1 SEHNR, CDR2 FQNEAQ (reference sequence). The CDR3 sequence is CASSLMNTEAFF. The DNA for the CDR3 is TGTGCCAGCAGCTTAATGAACACTGAAGCTTTCTTT. Combining the CDR3 with reference TRBV7-9 and TRBJ1-1 gives the whole variable domain DTGVSQNPRHKITKRGQNVTFRCDPISEHNRLYWYRQTLGQGPEFLTYFQNEAQLEKSRLLSDRFSAERPKGSFSTLEIQRTEQGDSAMYLCASSLMNTEAFFGQGTRLTVV.

This clonotype has only a few counts. This sequence joins TRBV20-1 and TRBJ1-1; 7 positions match TRBD1. Per germline, CDR1 DFQATT and CDR2 SNEGSKA (reference sequence). The CDR3 covers 10 residues. The junction had 5 bases not matched to a gene; V was cut back by 5 bases and J by 11 bases. The CDR3 loop is CSASGTVAFF. In nucleotides, the CDR3 is TGCAGTGCTTCCGGGACAGTGGCTTTCTTT.

The chain carries TRBV6-6 and TRBJ2-7; D possibly corresponds to TRBD1 (5 bases). The V and J ends lost 10 bases and 0 bases respectively, with 16 bases between them. Per germline, CDR1 MNHNY and CDR2 SVGAGI (reference sequence). CDR3 length: 14 residues. The CDR3 sequence: CATKDTSPSYEQYF. In nucleotides, the CDR3 is TGTGCCACCAAGGACACTTCTCCCTCCTACGAGCAGTACTTC.

This clonotype was seen a few times. V gene TRBV3-1 combines with J gene TRBJ1-6; D unclear. V was shortened by 3 bases and J by 9 bases, with 15 bases between the two germline ends. Germline CDR1 reads LGHDT; CDR2 reads YNNKEL (reference sequence). This CDR3 spans 15 amino acids. For the CDR3, the DNA is TGTGCCAGCAGCCATGGTCACCAACTGGCTTCACCCCTCCACTTT. Translated: CASSHGHQLASPLHF.

This clonotype has a handful of counts. The V and J genes are TRBV12-5 and TRBJ1-1, with D possibly TRBD1 on 6 matching bases. This CDR3 region has 17 residues. Per the germline V gene, CDR1 is LGHNT and CDR2 is FRNRAP. V lost 3 bases to trimming and J lost 2 bases, with 19 bases between them. The CDR3 DNA sequence: TGTGCTAGTGGTTTAACGGGGGGGCGTAGGAGTAACACTGAAGCTTTCTTT. This codes for CASGLTGGRRSNTEAFF.

The V gene is TRBV11-2, the J gene TRBJ2-5; D could derive from TRBD1 or TRBD2 (6 bases each). Germline V gene data show CDR1 as SGHAT and CDR2 as FQNNGV. CDR3 length equals 16 residues. V was pared by 1 base and J by 5 bases, with 17 bases between. DNA of the CDR3: TGTGCCAGCAGCTTAGGGGGATCTACAGGGAGGGAGACCCAGTACTTC. It translates to CASSLGGSTGRETQYF.

The sample holds a few counts of this clonotype. This chain joins TRBV12-5 and TRBJ1-2; 9 nucleotides line up with TRBD1. The CDR3 consists of 16 residues. After removal of 6 bases from V and 3 bases from J, the junction contained 11 bases not matched to a gene. Germline V gene lookup returns CDR1 LGHNT and CDR2 FRNRAP. The CDR3 DNA reads as TGTGCTAGTGGGCGAACAGGGGGCGATCCCCACTATGGCTACACCTTC. This codes for CASGRTGGDPHYGYTF.

This clonotype is deemed medium-sized (0.01 to 0.1%). The chain has TRBV4-3 and TRBJ2-1; tentative D call: TRBD2 (6 bases). Germline V CDR1 and CDR2: LGHNA, YSLEER. V was pared by 3 bases and J by 0 bases, with 12 bases between. This CDR3 spans 16 amino acids. The CDR3: CASSQSRGSSYNEQFF. CDR3 bases: TGCGCCAGCAGCCAGAGTCGGGGGAGCTCCTACAATGAGCAGTTCTTC.

J is TRBJ2-4 and V is TRBV7-9, with D perhaps matching TRBD1 (6 bases). V lost 5 bases, J lost 1 base, and 15 bases lay in between. Germline CDR1 reads SEHNR; CDR2 reads FQNEAQ (reference sequence). The length of the CDR3 is 16 residues. The CDR3 sequence is CASSQPQGRAKNIQYF. The CDR3 nucleotides read TGTGCCAGCAGCCAACCACAGGGAAGGGCCAAAAACATTCAGTACTTC.

This clonotype was seen many times. The rearrangement joins TRBV5-1 to TRBJ2-5; either TRBD1 or TRBD2 may supply D (5 bases each). Germline loops: CDR1 SGHRS, CDR2 YFSETQ. The CDR3 is 16 amino acids. Trimming removed 0 bases from V and 3 bases from J, with 15 bases in between. CDR3 protein: CASSLEHVRGEETQYF. CDR3 nucleotides: TGCGCCAGCAGCTTGGAACACGTCCGGGGCGAAGAGACCCAGTACTTC. The complete variable domain, with remaining parts taken from reference TRBV5-1 and TRBJ2-5, reads KAGVTQTPRYLIKTRGQQVTLSCSPISGHRSVSWYQQTPGQGLQFLFEYFSETQRNKGNFPGRFSGRQFSNSRSEMNVSTLELGDSALYLCASSLEHVRGEETQYFGPGTRLLVL.

The table lists this clonotype with a few counts. The V gene is TRBV24-1, the J gene TRBJ1-5; 10 nucleotides align to TRBD1. The CDR3 contains 16 residues. V lost 2 bases to trimming and J lost 5 bases; unmatched junction nucleotides: 5. Germline CDR1 is KGHDR and CDR2 is SFDVKD. CDR3 sequence (DNA): TGTGCCACCAGTGATTGGGGACAGGGGCAGCATCAGCCCCAGCATTTT. This encodes CATSDWGQGQHQPQHF.